This paragraph reports one T cell receptor beta chain. Its antigen is as yet unknown. Other DNA sequences in this specimen translate into the identical CDR3. This entry belongs to a study of T cell responses to AZD1222 COVID-19 vaccine. Produced via immunoSEQ multiplex PCR; TCRdb's table is partial and in-frame only. The table has almost 65,000 clones, less than 90% seen once. CDR3 length: 17 residues. Trimming left V 5 bases short and J 2 bases short, with 19 bases between. The germline CDR1 and CDR2 sequences are SGHTA and FQGNSA. Broader study findings: After two AZD1222 doses, spike-specific TCR breadth and depth rose versus day 0. A mostly white British donor set with more females was recruited, and clonal diversity was possibly underestimated. Seropositive AZD1222 recipients at baseline numbered only 6 or 7.

The chain joins TRBV7-2 to TRBJ1-5; D gene unclear. Sequenced here: peripheral blood, sampled on day 0 of AZD1222 vaccination. The clonotype originates from an adult in good health. CDR3 sequence reads: CASSLYPRGERNQPQHF. The CDR3 DNA reads as TGTGCCAGCAGCCTTTACCCCCGGGGAGAGCGCAATCAGCCCCAGCATTTT.